This entry is about one T cell receptor (beta chain). These data originate in a study of shared T cell receptors in the human thymus. Profiled with immunoSEQ multiplex PCR; TCRdb holds only in-frame clones, not every one. The sample gives 500,000 to 750,000 clones, roughly 90% of which show up once; around 0.01% is in the top ten. V was clipped by 4 bases and J by 3 bases, with 16 bases between them. The CDR3 has 15 residues. Germline V lookup: CDR1 SEHNR, CDR2 FQNEAQ (reference sequence). The same data also contributed to another study, on human thymus T cells. That work contributes: The donors were infants in Finland with congenital heart defects, otherwise immunologically healthy. Resections removed during corrective heart surgery provided the thymus tissue used. Apparent bias marked the V and J gene usage of thymic and blood repertoires. There were highly overlapping thymic repertoires among unrelated individuals, as related research reported.

The sequence derives from a boy under two years old with a congenital heart defect. The gene calls are TRBV7-9 and TRBJ2-7; a weak D match, TRBD1 (7 bases). The sample was thymocytes. The CDR3 DNA follows: TGTGCCAGCAGCTACGACGGGCAGGGGGGCTACGAGCAGTACTTC. This gives the protein CASSYDGQGGYEQYF.